The 30 T cell receptor beta chains reported below all come from one sample, sequenced in a study of Graves' ophthalmopathy and Graves' hyperthyroidism (dated by TCRdb to the late 2010s). These reads were obtained on an Illumina HiSeq 2000. For repertoire sequencing, the TCR beta CDR3 regions were amplified from RNA transcripts. The first round of RT-PCR was done with HTBI primers and the Qiagen OneStep RT-PCR kit, and was followed by a second round of multiplex PCR, then size selection and purification. TCRdb took the public reads, trimmed them with fastp at Q25, ran MiXCR for clone calling and kept in-frame beta chains. Rows are combined by CDR3 protein, so each entry shows the most common genes and DNA. The sample table contains around 520,000 distinct CDR3 sequences; only one count was recorded for roughly 40% of them. The ten largest account for 3.5% to 4.5% of the sample. The sample consisted of peripheral blood or thyroid tissue (not recorded which). The source is an adult man with Graves' hyperthyroidism.

The chain couples TRBV7-9 to TRBJ2-1; the D gene could be TRBD1 or TRBD2 (5 bases each). The germline V gene has CDR1 SEHNR and CDR2 FQNEAQ (reference sequence). The CDR3 loop spans 14 amino acids. Trimming shortened V by 7 bases and J by 5 bases, and 15 bases separated the two germline ends. CDR3 loop: CASNGLGTDNEQFF. The CDR3 DNA reads TGTGCCAGCAACGGATTAGGGACCGACAATGAGCAGTTCTTC.

In its sample, this clonotype was seen many times. This chain links TRBV6-5 with TRBJ1-2; the match to TRBD1 covers 9 bases. Germline V gives CDR1 MNHEY, CDR2 SVGAGI. CDR3 length: 14 amino acids. With 6 bases clipped from V and 5 bases from J, the junction kept 7 bases outside the gene matches. This CDR3 is CASRQWTGEYGYTF. For the CDR3, the DNA is TGTGCCAGCAGACAATGGACAGGGGAGTATGGCTACACCTTC.

This clonotype was counted ten times or more. This chain links TRBV7-2 with TRBJ2-7; TRBD1 matches 9 bases. Germline CDR1 is SGHTA and CDR2 is FQGNSA. The CDR3 runs 15 residues. V lost 5 bases and J lost 2; bases outside the gene matches: 7. The DNA for the CDR3 is TGTGCCAGCAGCCCCGGGACAGGGAGGCCCTACGAGCAGTACTTC. Translated, it gives CASSPGTGRPYEQYF.

This clonotype came up many times. The chain links TRBV7-2 to TRBJ2-7; D gene ambiguous. V lost 1 base and J lost 5, with 21 bases in between. The germline V gene has CDR1 SGHTA and CDR2 FQGNSA. The CDR3 extends over 17 amino acids. CDR3 nucleotide sequence: TGTGCCAGCAGCTTAGGCTCTAGTGCCGCTTCTTCGGACGAGCAGTACTTC. Encoded protein: CASSLGSSAASSDEQYF.

This clonotype was recorded at least ten times. This sequence joins TRBV9 and TRBJ2-7; D is undetermined. CDR1 is SGDLS and CDR2 is YYNGEE in the germline V gene. The CDR3 sequence is 13 residues long. Trimming took off 2 bases at V and 7 bases at J, with 13 bases between the two ends. This chain's CDR3 is CASSVGVYGEQYF. DNA for the CDR3: TGTGCCAGCAGCGTTGGGGTCTACGGGGAGCAGTACTTC.

This clonotype was detected ten times or more. A junction end diverges from the germline sequence, so it may reflect a read error. The CDR3 reads CASSLGLTSGNTIYF. The CDR3 nucleotides are TGCGCCAGCAGCTTGGGTTTGACCTCTGGAAACACCATATATTTT. The chain carries TRBV7-9 and TRBJ1-3; D is undetermined. This CDR3 contains 15 residues. Looked up from germline, CDR1 is SEHNR and CDR2 is FQNEAQ (reference sequence).

The chain joins TRBV10-3 to TRBJ2-5, with 7 bases identical to TRBD2. With V trimmed by 6 bases and J by 4 bases, 5 bases remained unmatched. CDR3 length equals 13 residues. Germline CDR1 reads ENHRY; CDR2 reads SYGVKD. This CDR3 reads CAIRERERETQYF. Written as DNA, the CDR3 is TGTGCCATCAGGGAGCGGGAACGAGAGACCCAGTACTTC.

With regard to this clonotype: Compared with germline, one end of the junction differs, possibly owing to a read error. The chain combines TRBV7-9 with TRBJ2-5; no clear D. CDR3 length: 11 residues. Per germline, CDR1 SEHNR and CDR2 FQNEAQ (reference sequence). The CDR3: CASSLQEAQYF. The CDR3 coding sequence is TGCGCCAGCAGCTTGCAAGAGGCCCAGTACTTC.

The chain couples TRBV6-5 to TRBJ1-1, with D uncertain. The CDR3 spans 13 residues. CDR1 is MNHEY and CDR2 is SVGAGI in the germline V gene. Trimming removed 7 bases from V and 5 bases from J, with 14 bases in between. The CDR3 here is CASTYAGDTEAFF. The CDR3 DNA reads as TGTGCCAGCACCTACGCCGGGGATACTGAAGCTTTCTTT.

This clonotype was observed many times. The chain is built from TRBV5-8 and TRBJ1-6; the match to TRBD1 covers 8 bases. Trimming cost V 4 bases and J 7 bases; bases outside gene matches: 7. Germline V gene lookup returns CDR1 SGHTS and CDR2 YDEGEE. The CDR3 length is 15 residues. This CDR3 reads CASSPGQGGNSPLHF. The DNA of the CDR3 is TGTGCCAGCAGCCCCGGACAGGGAGGGAATTCACCCCTCCACTTT.

The chain employs TRBV30 and TRBJ2-7; D unresolved. CDR1 and CDR2 from the germline V gene are GTSNPN and SVGIG (reference sequence). Trimming removed 3 bases at V and 6 bases at J, with 12 bases between. This CDR3 contains 12 residues. The CDR3 DNA reads TGTGCCTGGAGCCGACTTGGCTCCGAGCAGTACTTC. Protein: CAWSRLGSEQYF. Based on the CDR3 plus reference TRBV30 and TRBJ2-7, the full variable domain is SQTIHQWPATLVQPVGSPLSLECTVEGTSNPNLYWYRQAAGRGLQLLFYSVGIGQISSEVPQNLSASRPQDRQFILSSKKLLLSDSGFYLCAWSRLGSEQYFGPGTRLTVT.

Notes on this clonotype: A junction boundary mismatches the germline segment, possibly from a read error. The chain is built from TRBV7-7 and TRBJ2-7, with D possibly being TRBD1 (6 bases). The last part of the DNA fits TRBJ2-1 better; the J call may be wrong. Germline CDR1 and CDR2: SSHAT and FNYEAQ (reference sequence). The CDR3 consists of 13 residues. The CDR3 loop reads CASSAGQNNEQFF. The CDR3 DNA is TGTGCTAGCAGTGCCGGACAGAACAATGAGCAGTTCTTC.

This clonotype was counted between two and nine times. CDR3 region: CASSIYNRAQNTEAFF. In nucleotides, the CDR3 is TGTGCCAGTAGTATCTATAATCGGGCACAGAACACTGAAGCTTTCTTT. V gene TRBV19 combines with J gene TRBJ1-1; D call uncertain. From germline, CDR1 is LNHDA and CDR2 SQIVND (reference sequence). Trimming removed 3 bases from V and 1 base from J, with 15 bases in between. The CDR3 runs 16 residues.

This clonotype was observed at least ten times. J is TRBJ1-2 and V is TRBV7-8; 8 bases line up with TRBD1. Germline CDR1 SGHVS, CDR2 FQNEAQ. This CDR3 comprises 15 residues. V was clipped by 5 bases and J by 1 base; unmatched bases: 6. The CDR3 region has the DNA TGTGCCAGCAGCCTGGACAGGGACCATAACTATGGCTACACCTTC. Translating it yields CASSLDRDHNYGYTF.

This clonotype was seen a single time. A much larger clone lies a single base off, so this may be a read error. This CDR3 is missing its conserved last phenylalanine or tryptophan, likely due to a read error. V usage is TRBV6-5 and J usage is TRBJ1-1; a weak D match, TRBD1 (5 bases). Germline V gives CDR1 MNHEY, CDR2 SVGAGI. V lost 7 bases and J 7 bases, leaving 19 bases between the germline ends. This CDR3 is built from 14 residues. The CDR3 DNA sequence: TGTGCCAGCACCTTGGTTTCAGGGAATGGTGAAGCTTTCCTT. Its protein is CASTLVSGNGEAFL.

This clonotype was seen a few times. The chain joins TRBV10-3 to TRBJ2-2; D remains unclear. Germline V lookup: CDR1 ENHRY, CDR2 SYGVKD. The CDR3 contains 9 residues. V lost 9 bases and J lost 5, with 1 base in between. CDR3 DNA: TGTGCCATTACCGGGGAGCTGTTTTTT. Its protein product is CAITGELFF.

This clonotype was detected only a few times. The genes are TRBV3-1 and TRBJ2-7; TRBD1 matches at 7 bases. The V gene end was trimmed by 8 bases and the J gene end by 0 bases; junction bases not matched to a gene: 4. Per the germline V gene, CDR1 is LGHDT and CDR2 is YNNKEL (reference sequence). The CDR3 has 13 amino acids. In DNA form, the CDR3 reads TGTGCCAGCGGACAGGCCCTCTCCTACGAGCAGTACTTC. This codes for CASGQALSYEQYF.

The sample holds many counts of this clonotype. The chain couples TRBV24-1 to TRBJ2-3; 10 bases match TRBD2. Trimming at V came to 3 bases and at J to 4 bases, leaving 6 bases not matched to a gene. Looked up from germline, CDR1 is KGHDR and CDR2 is SFDVKD. The CDR3 sequence is 16 residues long. CDR3 DNA sequence: TGTGCCACCAGTGATGCCATAGCGGGAGGCGCAGATACGCAGTATTTT. It translates to CATSDAIAGGADTQYF.

This clonotype showed up just a few times. The chain carries TRBV27 and TRBJ1-2; 7 positions match TRBD1. CDR1 is MNHEY, CDR2 SMNVEV, per germline (reference sequence). J lost 8 bases, V lost 0 bases, and 12 bases had no gene match. This CDR3 comprises 16 residues. CDR3: CASSLSRTGASRGYTF. CDR3 in DNA: TGTGCCAGCAGTTTATCGAGAACAGGGGCGTCGAGAGGCTACACCTTC.

At least ten counts were recorded for this clonotype. This chain joins TRBV5-1 and TRBJ1-1; D gene uncertain. There are 15 residues in the CDR3. The germline CDR1 and CDR2 sequences are SGHRS and YFSETQ. V was pared by 4 bases and J by 0 bases, with 13 bases between. CDR3 protein: CASSARRTLNTEAFF. The CDR3 DNA sequence: TGCGCCAGCAGCGCCCGTCGCACCCTGAACACTGAAGCTTTCTTT.

This clonotype was detected many times. The rearrangement links TRBV12-3 or TRBV12-4 to TRBJ1-5, with a tentative D call TRBD1 (5 bases). V was clipped by 5 bases and J by 3 bases, with 11 bases between them. This CDR3 is built from 14 residues. This CDR3 reads CASSRDSPNQPQHF. In DNA, the CDR3 is TGTGCCAGCAGTCGTGACAGCCCCAATCAGCCCCAGCATTTT.

J is TRBJ2-2 and V is TRBV18; a possible D gene is TRBD2 (5 bases). CDR1 is KGHSH, CDR2 LQKENI, per germline. The V and J ends lost 2 bases and 4 bases respectively, with 14 bases between them. The CDR3 spans 16 residues. CDR3 DNA sequence: TGTGCCAGCTCACCATGGCGCGGGTTGACCACCGGGGAGCTGTTTTTT. This translates into CASSPWRGLTTGELFF.

The gene calls are TRBV12-3 or TRBV12-4 and TRBJ2-7; D may be TRBD1 or TRBD2 (5 bases each). Trimming removed 5 bases at V and 7 bases at J, with 21 bases between. The CDR3 is 15 residues long. The CDR3, as DNA: TGTGCCAGCAGTCCCCCTGGGACCTTACGGAATGAGCAGTACTTC. Translating gives CASSPPGTLRNEQYF.

Concerning this clonotype: A much larger clone is a single base away; this may be a read error. The chain couples TRBV5-5 to TRBJ1-2; D is uncertain. The CDR3 is 14 amino acids. Germline V gives CDR1 SGHKS, CDR2 YYEKEE (reference sequence). The germline V and J ends were trimmed by 3 bases and 4 bases, with 13 bases remaining between them. CDR3 DNA: TGTGCCAGCAGCTCGGTACCGGGAGGCTATGGCTACACCTTC. This encodes CASSSVPGGYGYTF.

This clonotype appeared many times. This chain links TRBV12-5 with TRBJ1-1; D ambiguous. The V end was cut by 3 bases, the J end by 6 bases, with 14 bases between. The CDR3 covers 14 residues. Germline V CDR1 and CDR2: LGHNT, FRNRAP. The CDR3 region is CASGFSVSEAEAFF. CDR3 nucleotides: TGTGCTAGTGGTTTCTCTGTCTCTGAGGCTGAAGCTTTCTTT.

This clonotype has only a few counts. This chain links TRBV10-3 with TRBJ2-3, with 13 positions matching TRBD2. Germline CDR1 and CDR2: ENHRY and SYGVKD. Trimming removed 2 bases from V and 7 bases from J; junction bases left unmatched: 6. The CDR3 has 16 residues. CDR3 in DNA: TGTGCCATCAGTGAGACTAGCGGGGGGGCTTGGAATACGCAGTATTTT. Its protein is CAISETSGGAWNTQYF.

This clonotype has a count of ten or more. The chain employs TRBV2 and TRBJ2-7; D remains unclear. There are 13 residues in the CDR3. CDR1 is SNHLY and CDR2 is FYNNEI in the germline V gene. The germline V and J ends were trimmed by 1 base and 2 bases, with 6 bases remaining between them. As DNA, the CDR3 is TGTGCCAGCAGTGAAGTGTCTCCCTACGAGCAGTACTTC. Protein product: CASSEVSPYEQYF.

Comment on this clonotype: A read error is likely, as this CDR3 ends without the conserved phenylalanine or tryptophan. The chain uses TRBV7-2 and TRBJ1-1; D not resolved. The ends were cut back, 1 base at V and 1 base at J, with 7 bases in the middle. Germline CDR1 is SGHTA and CDR2 is FQGNSA. The CDR3 spans 14 residues. The CDR3 DNA is TGTGCCAGCAGCTTAGTAACCGAGAACACTGAAGCTTTCTCT. The encoded protein is CASSLVTENTEAFS.

DNA of the CDR3: TGTGCCAGCAGTTTACCTAGCGGGGGGCCACAAGAGACCCAGTACTTC. This sequence encodes CASSLPSGGPQETQYF. This chain uses TRBV6-6 with TRBJ2-5; 11 nucleotides align to TRBD2. V lost 4 bases and J lost 2; bases outside the gene matches: 6. The CDR3 covers 16 residues. Looked up from germline, CDR1 is MNHNY and CDR2 is SVGAGI (reference sequence).

J is TRBJ2-3 and V is TRBV5-1; D tentatively reads TRBD1 or TRBD2 (6 bases each). This CDR3 comprises 16 residues. Germline CDR1 SGHRS, CDR2 YFSETQ. Trimming cost V 1 base and J 2 bases, with 14 bases left between them. This chain's CDR3 is CASSLSEGGYTDTQYF. DNA for the CDR3: TGCGCCAGCAGCTTGTCGGAGGGGGGATACACAGATACGCAGTATTTT. The full variable domain, completed using reference TRBV5-1 and TRBJ2-3, is KAGVTQTPRYLIKTRGQQVTLSCSPISGHRSVSWYQQTPGQGLQFLFEYFSETQRNKGNFPGRFSGRQFSNSRSEMNVSTLELGDSALYLCASSLSEGGYTDTQYFGPGTRLTVL.